This T cell receptor (beta chain) derives from a study of long-term antiretroviral therapy in people with HIV. A v3.0 immunoSEQ assay was performed at survey level. The data were produced by immunoSEQ multiplex PCR, yet TCRdb's version contains in-frame clones alone and is incomplete. This table holds about 44,000 clones, about 95% found once. Germline V gene sequence: CDR1 MNHNY, CDR2 SVGAGI (reference sequence). CDR3 size: 16 residues. Trimming stripped 2 bases from V and 4 bases from J, with 18 bases between. The United States was where all participants with HIV were treated. Turning to this clone: Its antigen is undetermined.

Study-wide findings and caveats: Subsequent to ART, diversity was augmented yet persisted below that of transplant donor controls. Blood was collected between 2004 and 2017, possibly under older ART regimens.

This TCR derives from a woman aged 50 to 65 with HIV. Sequencing was performed on unsorted PBMCs, taken 3.7 years after starting antiretroviral therapy. V usage is TRBV6-6 and J usage is TRBJ2-7, with a weak D call TRBD2 (7 bases). CDR3 sequence (DNA): TGTGCCAGCAGTTACAGGGGGGGCAACAGGTGGTACGAGCAGTACTTC. This translates into CASSYRGGNRWYEQYF.